This TCR beta chain was recovered during a study of blood T cell repertoires in COVID-19. The protocol was immunoSEQ multiplex PCR, while the TCRdb copy is restricted to in-frame clones and leaves out a portion. The sample shows around 200,000 clones, around 80% of them seen only once. The CDR3 loop spans 16 amino acids. V gene TRBV21-1 combines with J gene TRBJ1-3; the table assigns TRBD1, which was not confirmed against the DNA. TRBV21-1 is deemed a pseudogene. This clonotype was obtained from a woman older than 75 with active or convalescent COVID-19. The sequenced sample consisted of peripheral blood. The CDR3 sequence is CASSKAPPSSGNTIYF. The CDR3 DNA follows: TGTGCCAGCAGCAAAGCACCCCCCAGTTCTGGAAACACCATATATTTT.